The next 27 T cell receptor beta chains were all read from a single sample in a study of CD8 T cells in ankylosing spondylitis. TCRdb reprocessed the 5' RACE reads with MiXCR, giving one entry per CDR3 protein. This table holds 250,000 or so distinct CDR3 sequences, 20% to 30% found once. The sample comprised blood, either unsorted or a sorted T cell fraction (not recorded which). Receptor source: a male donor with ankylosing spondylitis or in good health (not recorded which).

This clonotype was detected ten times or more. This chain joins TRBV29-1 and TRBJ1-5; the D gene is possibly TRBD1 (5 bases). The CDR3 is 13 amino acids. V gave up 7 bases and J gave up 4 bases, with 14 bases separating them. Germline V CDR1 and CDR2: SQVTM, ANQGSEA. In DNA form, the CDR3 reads TGCAGCGGGGGCCTGGGGGGGAATCAGCCCCAGCATTTT. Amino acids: CSGGLGGNQPQHF.

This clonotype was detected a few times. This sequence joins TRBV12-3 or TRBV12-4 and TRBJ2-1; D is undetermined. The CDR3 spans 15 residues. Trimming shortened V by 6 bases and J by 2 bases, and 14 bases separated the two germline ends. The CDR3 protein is CASSLGSRTYNEQFF. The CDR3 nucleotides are TGTGCCAGCAGCCTCGGTTCGAGGACCTACAATGAGCAGTTCTTC.

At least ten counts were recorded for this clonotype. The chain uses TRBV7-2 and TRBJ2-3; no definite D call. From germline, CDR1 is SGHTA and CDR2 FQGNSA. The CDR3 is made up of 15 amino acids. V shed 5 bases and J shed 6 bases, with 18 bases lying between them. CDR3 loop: CASSPRRGSMDTQYF. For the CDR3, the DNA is TGTGCCAGCAGCCCTCGAAGAGGCAGCATGGATACGCAGTATTTT.

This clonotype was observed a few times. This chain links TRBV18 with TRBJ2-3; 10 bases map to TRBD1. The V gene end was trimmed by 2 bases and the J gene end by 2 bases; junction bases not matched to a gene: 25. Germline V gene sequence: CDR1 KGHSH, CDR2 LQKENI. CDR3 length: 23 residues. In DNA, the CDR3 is TGTGCCAGCTCACCAATGGTACCGGCGCGGGACAGGGGATCCCTCAGAAACACAGATACGCAGTATTTT. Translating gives CASSPMVPARDRGSLRNTDTQYF.

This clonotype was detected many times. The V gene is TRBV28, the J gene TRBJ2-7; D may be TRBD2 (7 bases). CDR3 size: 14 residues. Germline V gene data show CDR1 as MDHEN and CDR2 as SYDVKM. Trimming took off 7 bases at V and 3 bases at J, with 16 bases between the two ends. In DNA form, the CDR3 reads TGTGCCAGCATTTCGGGGGGCACCAACTACGAGCAGTACTTC. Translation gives CASISGGTNYEQYF.

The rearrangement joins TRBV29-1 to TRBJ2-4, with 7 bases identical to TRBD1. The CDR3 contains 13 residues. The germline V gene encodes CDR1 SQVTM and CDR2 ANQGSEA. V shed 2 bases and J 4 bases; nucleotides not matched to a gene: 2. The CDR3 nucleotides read TGCAGCGTTGAATTGGACAGGAAAAACATTCAGTACTTC. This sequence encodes CSVELDRKNIQYF.

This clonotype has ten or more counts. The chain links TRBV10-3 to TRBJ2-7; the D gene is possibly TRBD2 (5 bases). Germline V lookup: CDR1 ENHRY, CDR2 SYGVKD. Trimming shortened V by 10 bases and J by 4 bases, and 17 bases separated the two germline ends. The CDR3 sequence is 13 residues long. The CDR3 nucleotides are TGTGCCACCCAACCGGGTGGGGAGTACGAGCAGTACTTC. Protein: CATQPGGEYEQYF.

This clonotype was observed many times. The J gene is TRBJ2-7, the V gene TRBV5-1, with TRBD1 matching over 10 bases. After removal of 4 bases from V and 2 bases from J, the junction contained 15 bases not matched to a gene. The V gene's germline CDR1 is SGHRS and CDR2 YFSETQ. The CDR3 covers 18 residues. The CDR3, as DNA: TGCGCCAGCAGCCGGGGACAGGGGACCCTCTTACCTCCCTACGAGCAGTACTTC. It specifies CASSRGQGTLLPPYEQYF.

The CDR3 sequence is CASSLSRGPGDTQYF. The CDR3 DNA is TGTGCCAGCAGTTTATCTCGTGGGCCGGGAGATACGCAGTATTTT. V gene TRBV12-3 or TRBV12-4 combines with J gene TRBJ2-3; D is uncertain. Trimming left V 2 bases short and J 5 bases short, with 14 bases between. The CDR3 is 15 residues long.

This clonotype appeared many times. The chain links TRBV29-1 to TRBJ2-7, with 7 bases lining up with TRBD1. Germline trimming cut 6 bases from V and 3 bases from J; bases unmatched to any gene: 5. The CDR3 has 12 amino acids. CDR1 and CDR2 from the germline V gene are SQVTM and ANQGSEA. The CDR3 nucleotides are TGCAGCGTACAGGGGCAGGACTACGAGCAGTACTTC. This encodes CSVQGQDYEQYF.

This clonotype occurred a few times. The CDR3 DNA is TGCAGTGCTAGAGCAGGGTATGGCAATCAGCCCCAGCATTTT. It is translated as CSARAGYGNQPQHF. This chain connects TRBV20-1 to TRBJ1-5, with D tentatively TRBD1 (5 bases). Germline V lookup: CDR1 DFQATT, CDR2 SNEGSKA (reference sequence). V gave up 1 base and J gave up 2 bases, with 9 bases separating them. The CDR3 is 14 residues long.

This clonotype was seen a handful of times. The CDR3 region is CASSLGRLRDTQYF. Written as DNA, the CDR3 is TGTGCCAGCAGCTTAGGACGGCTTCGTGATACGCAGTATTTT. V gene TRBV7-2 combines with J gene TRBJ2-3, with D hard to call. V gave up 1 base and J gave up 6 bases, with 11 bases separating them. Per the germline V gene, CDR1 is SGHTA and CDR2 is FQGNSA. The CDR3 has 14 amino acids.

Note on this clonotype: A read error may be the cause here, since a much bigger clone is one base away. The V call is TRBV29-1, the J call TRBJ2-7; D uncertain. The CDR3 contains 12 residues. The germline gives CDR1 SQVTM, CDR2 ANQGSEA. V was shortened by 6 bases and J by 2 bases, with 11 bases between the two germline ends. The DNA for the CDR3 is TGCAGCGTCAGGTACAGAACCTACGAGCAGTACTTC. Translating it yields CSVRYRTYEQYF.

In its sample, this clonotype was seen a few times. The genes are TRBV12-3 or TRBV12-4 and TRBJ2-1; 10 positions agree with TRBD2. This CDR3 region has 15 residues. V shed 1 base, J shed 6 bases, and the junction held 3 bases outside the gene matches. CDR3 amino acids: CASSLEVAGGNEQFF. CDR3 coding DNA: TGTGCCAGCAGTTTAGAGGTAGCGGGGGGCAATGAGCAGTTCTTC.

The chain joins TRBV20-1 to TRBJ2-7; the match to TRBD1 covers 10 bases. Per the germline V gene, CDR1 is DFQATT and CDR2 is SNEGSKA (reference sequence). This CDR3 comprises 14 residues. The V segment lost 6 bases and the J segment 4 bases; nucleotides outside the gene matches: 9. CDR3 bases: TGCAGTGCGAGTGGCGGGACAGGGGCTTACGAGCAGTACTTC. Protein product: CSASGGTGAYEQYF.

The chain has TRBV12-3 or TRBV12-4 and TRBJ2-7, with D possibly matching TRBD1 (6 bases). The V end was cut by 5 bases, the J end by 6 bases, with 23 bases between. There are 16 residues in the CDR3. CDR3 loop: CASSPWTEPGRGEQYF. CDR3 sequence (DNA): TGTGCCAGCAGTCCCTGGACAGAGCCTGGTCGTGGCGAGCAGTACTTC.

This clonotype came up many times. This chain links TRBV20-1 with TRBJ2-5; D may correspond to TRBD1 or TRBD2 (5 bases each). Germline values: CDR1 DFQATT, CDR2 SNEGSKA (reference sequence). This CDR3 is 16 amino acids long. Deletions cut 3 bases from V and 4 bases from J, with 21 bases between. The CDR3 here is CSARPWEEGWGETQYF. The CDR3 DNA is TGCAGTGCTAGGCCCTGGGAAGAGGGGTGGGGAGAGACCCAGTACTTC.

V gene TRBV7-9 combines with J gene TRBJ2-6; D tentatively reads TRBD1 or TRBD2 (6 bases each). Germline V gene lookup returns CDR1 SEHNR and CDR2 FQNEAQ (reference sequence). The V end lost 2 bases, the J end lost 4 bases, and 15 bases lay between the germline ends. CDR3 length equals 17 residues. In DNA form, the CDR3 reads TGTGCCAGCAGCTTAACAGGGCGCGGGGAAGGGGCCAACGTCCTGACTTTC. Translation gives CASSLTGRGEGANVLTF.

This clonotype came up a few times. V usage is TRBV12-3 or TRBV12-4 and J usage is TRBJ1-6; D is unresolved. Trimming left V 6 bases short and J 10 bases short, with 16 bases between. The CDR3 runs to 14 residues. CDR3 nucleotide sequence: TGTGCCAGCAGAGGGCGGACGGGGAGATCACCCCTCCACTTT. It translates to CASRGRTGRSPLHF.

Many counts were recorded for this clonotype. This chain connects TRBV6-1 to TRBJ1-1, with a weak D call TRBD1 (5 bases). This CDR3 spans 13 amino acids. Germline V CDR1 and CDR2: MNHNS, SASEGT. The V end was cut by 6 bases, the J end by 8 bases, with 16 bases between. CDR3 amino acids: CASSQRRRDEAFF. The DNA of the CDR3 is TGTGCCAGCAGCCAAAGGAGGAGGGACGAAGCTTTCTTT.

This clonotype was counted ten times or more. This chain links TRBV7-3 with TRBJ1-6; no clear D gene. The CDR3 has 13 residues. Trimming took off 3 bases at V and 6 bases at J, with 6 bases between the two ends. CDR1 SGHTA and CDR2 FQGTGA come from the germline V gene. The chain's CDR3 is CASSFRANSPLHF. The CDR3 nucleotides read TGTGCCAGCAGCTTCAGAGCTAATTCACCCCTCCACTTT.

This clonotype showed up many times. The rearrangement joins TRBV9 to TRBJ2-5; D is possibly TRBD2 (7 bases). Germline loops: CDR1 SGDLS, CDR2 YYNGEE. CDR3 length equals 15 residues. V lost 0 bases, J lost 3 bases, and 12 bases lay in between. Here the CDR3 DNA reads TGTGCCAGCAGCGTAGCTCGGGGGGCGAAAGAGACCCAGTACTTC. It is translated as CASSVARGAKETQYF.

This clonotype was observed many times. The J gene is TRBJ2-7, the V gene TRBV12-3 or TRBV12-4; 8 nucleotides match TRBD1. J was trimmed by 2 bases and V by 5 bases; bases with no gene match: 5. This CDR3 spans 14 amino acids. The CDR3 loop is CASSRRTGPYEQYF. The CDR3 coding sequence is TGTGCCAGCAGTCGACGGACAGGGCCCTACGAGCAGTACTTC.

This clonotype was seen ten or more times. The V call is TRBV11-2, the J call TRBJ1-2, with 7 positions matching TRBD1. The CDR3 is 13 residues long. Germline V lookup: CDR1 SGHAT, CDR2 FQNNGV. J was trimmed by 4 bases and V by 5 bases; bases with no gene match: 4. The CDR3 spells CASSPGQSYGYTF. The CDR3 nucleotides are TGTGCCAGCAGCCCGGGACAGAGCTATGGCTACACCTTC.

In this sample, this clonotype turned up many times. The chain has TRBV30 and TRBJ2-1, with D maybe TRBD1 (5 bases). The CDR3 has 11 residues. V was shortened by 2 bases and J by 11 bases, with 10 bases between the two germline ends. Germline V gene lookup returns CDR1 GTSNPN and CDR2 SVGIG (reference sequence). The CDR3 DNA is TGTGCCTGGAGTCTACAGGATAAGCAGTTCTTC. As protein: CAWSLQDKQFF.

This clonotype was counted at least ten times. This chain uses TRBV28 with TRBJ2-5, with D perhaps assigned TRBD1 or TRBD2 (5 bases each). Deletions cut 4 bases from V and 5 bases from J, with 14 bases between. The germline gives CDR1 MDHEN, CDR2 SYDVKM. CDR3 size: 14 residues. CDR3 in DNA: TGTGCCAGCAGTTGGACACTAGGCCGGGAGACCCAGTACTTC. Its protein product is CASSWTLGRETQYF.

The chain's CDR3 is CSVLTMNTEAFF. CDR3 sequence (DNA): TGCAGCGTTTTGACTATGAACACTGAAGCTTTCTTT. This rearrangement joins TRBV29-1 to TRBJ1-1, with D unresolved. The CDR3 is made up of 12 amino acids. V was clipped by 5 bases and J by 0 bases, with 7 bases between them. The germline CDR1 and CDR2 sequences are SQVTM and ANQGSEA.